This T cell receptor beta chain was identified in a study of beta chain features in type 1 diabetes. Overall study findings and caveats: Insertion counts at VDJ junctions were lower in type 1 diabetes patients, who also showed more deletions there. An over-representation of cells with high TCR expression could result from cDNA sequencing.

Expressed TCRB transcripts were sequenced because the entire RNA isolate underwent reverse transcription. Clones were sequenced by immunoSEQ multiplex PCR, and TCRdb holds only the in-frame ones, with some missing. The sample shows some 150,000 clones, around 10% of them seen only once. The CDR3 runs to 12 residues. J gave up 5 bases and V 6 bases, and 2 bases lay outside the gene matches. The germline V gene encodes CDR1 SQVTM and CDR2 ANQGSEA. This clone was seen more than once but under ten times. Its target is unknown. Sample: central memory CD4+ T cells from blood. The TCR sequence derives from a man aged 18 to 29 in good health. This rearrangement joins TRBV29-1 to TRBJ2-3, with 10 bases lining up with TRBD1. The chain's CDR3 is CSVDRGRDTQYF. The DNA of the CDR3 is TGCAGCGTCGACAGGGGGCGAGATACGCAGTATTTT.